Included here is one T cell receptor (beta chain) sequence, with context. This entry comes from a study of blood T cell repertoires in COVID-19. Method: immunoSEQ multiplex PCR; TCRdb's copy keeps in-frame clones and lacks some. Of approximately 250,000 clones in the sample, about 88% are singletons; the top ten hold roughly 1.8%. The CDR3 covers 16 residues. V was pared by 4 bases and J by 6 bases, with 18 bases between. The germline V gene encodes CDR1 LGHDT and CDR2 YNNKEL (reference sequence). The V gene is TRBV3-1 (or the pseudogene TRBV3-2), the J gene TRBJ2-2, with a tentative D call TRBD2 (5 bases). What was sequenced was peripheral blood. This sequence originates from a man aged 25 to 45 with active or convalescent COVID-19. CDR3 DNA: TGTGCCAGCAGCCCCTACACGGGGAGTAATCCCGGGGAGCTGTTTTTT. This codes for CASSPYTGSNPGELFF.